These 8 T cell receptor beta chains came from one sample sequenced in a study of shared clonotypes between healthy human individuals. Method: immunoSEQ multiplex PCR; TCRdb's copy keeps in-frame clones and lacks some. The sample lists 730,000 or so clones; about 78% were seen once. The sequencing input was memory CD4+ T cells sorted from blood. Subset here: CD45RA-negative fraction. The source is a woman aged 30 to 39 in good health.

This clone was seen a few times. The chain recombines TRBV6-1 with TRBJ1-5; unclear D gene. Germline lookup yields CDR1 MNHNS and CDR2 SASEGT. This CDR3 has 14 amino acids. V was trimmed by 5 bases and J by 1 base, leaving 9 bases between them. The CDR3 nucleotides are TGTGCCAGCAGTCAGCATTGGAGCAATCAGCCCCAGCATTTT. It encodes CASSQHWSNQPQHF.

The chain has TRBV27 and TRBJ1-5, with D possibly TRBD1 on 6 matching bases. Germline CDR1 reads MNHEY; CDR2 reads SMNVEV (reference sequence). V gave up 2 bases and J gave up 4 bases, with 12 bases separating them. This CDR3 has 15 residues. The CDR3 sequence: CASSLVRDINQPQHF. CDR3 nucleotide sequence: TGTGCCAGCAGTTTAGTTAGGGACATAAATCAGCCCCAGCATTTT.

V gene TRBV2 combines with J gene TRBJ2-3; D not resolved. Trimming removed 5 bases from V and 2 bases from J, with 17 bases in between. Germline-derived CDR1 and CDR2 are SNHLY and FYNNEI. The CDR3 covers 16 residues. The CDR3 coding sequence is TGTGCCAGCAGTCGAAACTCTCTCGCCGACACAGATACGCAGTATTTT. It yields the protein CASSRNSLADTDTQYF.

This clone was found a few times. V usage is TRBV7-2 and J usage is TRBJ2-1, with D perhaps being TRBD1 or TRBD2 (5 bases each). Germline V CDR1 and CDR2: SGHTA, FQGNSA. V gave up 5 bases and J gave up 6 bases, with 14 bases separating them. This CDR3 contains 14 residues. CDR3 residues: CASSGDASGNEQFF. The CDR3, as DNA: TGTGCCAGCAGCGGGGACGCAAGCGGCAATGAGCAGTTCTTC.

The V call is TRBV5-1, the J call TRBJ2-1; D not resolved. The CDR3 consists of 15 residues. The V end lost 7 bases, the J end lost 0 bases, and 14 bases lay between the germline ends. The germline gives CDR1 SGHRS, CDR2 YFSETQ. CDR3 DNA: TGCGCCAGCGCCCCCTCCAGTGGCTCCTACAATGAGCAGTTCTTC. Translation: CASAPSSGSYNEQFF.

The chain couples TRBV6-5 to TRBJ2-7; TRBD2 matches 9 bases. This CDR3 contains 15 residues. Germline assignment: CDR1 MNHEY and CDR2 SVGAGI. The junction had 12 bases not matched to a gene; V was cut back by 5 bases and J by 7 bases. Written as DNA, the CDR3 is TGTGCCAGCAGTACTGTAGCGGGAGCGGCGGGAGAGCAGTACTTC. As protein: CASSTVAGAAGEQYF.

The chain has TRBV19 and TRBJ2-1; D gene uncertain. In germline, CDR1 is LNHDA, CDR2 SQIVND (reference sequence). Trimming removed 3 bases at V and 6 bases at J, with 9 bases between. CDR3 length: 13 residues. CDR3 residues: CASSISQPNEQFF. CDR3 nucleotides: TGTGCCAGTAGTATTAGCCAGCCCAATGAGCAGTTCTTC.

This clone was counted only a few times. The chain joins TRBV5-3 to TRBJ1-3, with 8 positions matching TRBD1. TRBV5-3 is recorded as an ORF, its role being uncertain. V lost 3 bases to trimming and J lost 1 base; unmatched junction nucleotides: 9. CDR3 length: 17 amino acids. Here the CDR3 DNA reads TGTGCCAGAAGCTCGCCAGGGGGCGTCCATTCTGGAAACACCATATATTTT. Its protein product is CARSSPGGVHSGNTIYF.